These T cell receptor beta chains were read from a single sample in a study of T-cell reconstitution after alpha-beta-depleted transplantation in children. TCRdb independently ran MiXCR on the PCR reads; one entry per CDR3 protein. The data contain under 750,000 distinct CDR3 sequences, 20% to 25% of them singletons. The material was PBMCs, mostly from graft donor cells, obtained 360 days after TCRalphabeta/CD19-depleted stem cell transplant. These receptors originate from a boy less than two years old who had a stem cell transplant for acute myeloid leukemia, so the T cells may come from the graft donor. CDR3s include the opening cysteine and the closing phenylalanine or tryptophan. The D gene is left open where the match is weak. Only part of the rows carry a size: once, few, many, or a class if the clone is expanded.

length,V,J,size,D,CDR3,DNA
17,TRBV20-1,TRBJ2-7,.,TRBD2,CSALRGGSSGGAHEQYF,TGCAGTGCTCTTCGGGGGGGCTCTAGCGGGGGGGCGCACGAGCAGTACTTC
16,TRBV20-1,TRBJ2-2,few,TRBD1,CSAPGTGKPYTGELFF,TGCAGTGCTCCCGGGACAGGCAAACCTTACACCGGGGAGCTGTTTTTT
15,TRBV20-1,TRBJ2-3,.,.,CSARAERSGTDTQYF,TGCAGTGCTAGAGCCGAGCGCAGCGGCACAGATACGCAGTATTTT
16,TRBV10-3,TRBJ2-3,few,TRBD1,CAITRTGAASTDTQYF,TGTGCCATCACTAGGACAGGGGCGGCTAGCACAGATACGCAGTATTTT
15,TRBV24-1,TRBJ2-7,few,.,CATSDSKGRSYEQYF,TGTGCCACCAGTGATTCCAAGGGTAGGTCCTACGAGCAGTACTTC
12,TRBV7-9,TRBJ2-1,many,TRBD2,CCGGSTYNEQFF,TGTTGCGGGGGGTCGACCTACAATGAGCAGTTCTTC
15,TRBV6-1,TRBJ1-5,.,TRBD1,CASSGPQGSNQPQHF,TGTGCCAGCAGTGGACCACAGGGGAGCAATCAGCCCCAGCATTTT
13,TRBV29-1,TRBJ1-4,.,.,CSVGGATNEKLFF,TGCAGCGTTGGGGGGGCAACTAATGAAAAACTGTTTTTT
14,TRBV7-2,TRBJ2-1,.,.,CASRRAGRGNEQFF,TGTGCCAGCAGGAGGGCAGGGCGGGGCAATGAGCAGTTCTTC
15,TRBV20-1,TRBJ2-3,many,.,CSASPVVLHPDTQYF,TGCAGTGCTAGCCCGGTAGTCCTGCACCCAGATACGCAGTATTTT
14,TRBV18,TRBJ2-3,few,.,CASSPQGFENTQYF,TGTGCCAGCTCACCCCAGGGATTTGAAAATACGCAGTATTTT
16,TRBV12-3/TRBV12-4,TRBJ2-4,.,.,CASSSFKDSNGDIQYF,TGTGCCAGCAGTTCGTTTAAGGACAGCAACGGGGACATTCAGTACTTC
14,TRBV11-2,TRBJ1-6,few,.,CASSLSTMGSPLHF,TGTGCCAGCAGCTTATCGACCATGGGCTCACCCCTCCACTTT
15,TRBV12-3/TRBV12-4,TRBJ1-2,.,TRBD1,CASSPQGAWSYGYTF,TGTGCCAGCAGTCCCCAGGGGGCGTGGAGCTATGGCTACACCTTC
13,TRBV29-1,TRBJ2-3,few,.,CSVGGKITDTQYF,TGCAGCGTTGGCGGGAAAATCACAGATACGCAGTATTTT
12,TRBV29-1,TRBJ2-3,many,.,CSVRGNTDTQYF,TGCAGCGTTCGGGGGAACACAGATACGCAGTATTTT
14,TRBV5-6,TRBJ2-5,many,.,CASSLLLEDETQYF,TGTGCCAGCAGCTTATTACTCGAGGACGAGACCCAGTACTTC
14,TRBV5-1,TRBJ1-1,many,.,CASSSGVWDTEAFF,TGCGCCAGCAGCTCCGGAGTGTGGGACACTGAAGCTTTCTTT
17,TRBV5-6,TRBJ2-1,many,TRBD2,CASSLGERGRAYNEQFF,TGTGCCAGCAGCTTGGGCGAGCGGGGGAGGGCCTACAATGAGCAGTTCTTC
14,TRBV20-1,TRBJ2-4,few,.,CSASIRVAKNIQYF,TGCAGTGCTAGTATACGGGTAGCCAAAAACATTCAGTACTTC
15,TRBV11-3,TRBJ2-1,many,.,CASSLAGLNYNEQFF,TGTGCCAGCAGCTTAGCGGGACTTAACTACAATGAGCAGTTCTTC
16,TRBV12-3/TRBV12-4,TRBJ2-3,few,TRBD2,CASSQLAGGPGDTQYF,TGTGCCAGCAGTCAACTAGCGGGGGGCCCGGGAGATACGCAGTATTTT
16,TRBV12-3/TRBV12-4,TRBJ2-2,many,TRBD2,CASSYPGTSGNGELFF,TGTGCCAGCAGTTACCCCGGGACTAGCGGGAATGGGGAGCTGTTTTTT
17,TRBV5-1,TRBJ2-7,.,TRBD1,CASSLQLTGTGGGGQYF,TGCGCCAGCAGCTTGCAACTGACCGGGACAGGGGGCGGCGGGCAGTACTTC
14,TRBV20-1,TRBJ1-1,many,.,CSARDWRGKPEAFF,TGCAGTGCTAGAGATTGGAGGGGGAAACCTGAAGCTTTCTTT
14,TRBV29-1,TRBJ2-5,few,TRBD2,CSVEDSGGDETQYF,TGCAGCGTTGAAGATTCTGGGGGGGACGAGACCCAGTACTTC
14,TRBV2,TRBJ2-5,many,TRBD1,CASSAPDREETQYF,TGTGCCAGCAGTGCCCCGGACAGGGAAGAGACCCAGTACTTC